This T cell receptor (beta chain) emerged from a study of spatial heterogeneity in lung cancer. Study as a whole: Detected beta-chain sequences consistently exceeded alpha-chain sequences.

Germline loops: CDR1 DFQATT, CDR2 SNEGSKA (reference sequence). V dropped 3 bases and J dropped 0 bases, with 11 bases sitting between them. The CDR3 is 14 amino acids. Using its own MiXCR run on the 5' RACE reads, TCRdb lists one record per CDR3 protein. The profile shows several hundred distinct CDR3 sequences, 11% of them singletons. In its sample, this clonotype is medium-sized (0.01 to 0.1%). Time point indicated: sample taken at primary tumor resection. The donors were approximately 65 patients with non-small cell lung cancer that was early-stage and untreated. No cells were sorted before sequencing. The whole RNA sequenced was extracted from tumor, nontumor lung or frozen PBMC.

The source material was normal lung tissue next to the tumor, sampled at surgery. The sequence derives from a male donor with early-stage non-small cell lung cancer. The genes are TRBV20-1 and TRBJ1-1; no firm D call. The CDR3 here is CSARAPDLNTEAFF. CDR3 DNA sequence: TGCAGTGCTAGGGCCCCGGATTTGAACACTGAAGCTTTCTTT.